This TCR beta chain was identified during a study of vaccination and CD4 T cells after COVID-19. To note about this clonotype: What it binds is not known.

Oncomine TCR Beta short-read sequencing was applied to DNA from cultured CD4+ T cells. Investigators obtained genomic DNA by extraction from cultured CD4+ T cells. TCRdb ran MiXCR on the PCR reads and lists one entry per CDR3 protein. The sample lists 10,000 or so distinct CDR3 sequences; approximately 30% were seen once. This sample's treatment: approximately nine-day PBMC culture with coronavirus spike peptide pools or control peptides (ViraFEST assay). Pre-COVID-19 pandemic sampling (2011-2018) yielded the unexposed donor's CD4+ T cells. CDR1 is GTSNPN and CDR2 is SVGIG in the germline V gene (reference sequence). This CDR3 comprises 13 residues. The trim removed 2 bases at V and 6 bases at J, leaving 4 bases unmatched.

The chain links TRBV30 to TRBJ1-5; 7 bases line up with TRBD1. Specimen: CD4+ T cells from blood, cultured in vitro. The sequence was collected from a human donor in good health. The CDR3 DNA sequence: TGTGCCTGGAGTCTACAGGGGCGTCAGCCCCAGCATTTT. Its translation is CAWSLQGRQPQHF.